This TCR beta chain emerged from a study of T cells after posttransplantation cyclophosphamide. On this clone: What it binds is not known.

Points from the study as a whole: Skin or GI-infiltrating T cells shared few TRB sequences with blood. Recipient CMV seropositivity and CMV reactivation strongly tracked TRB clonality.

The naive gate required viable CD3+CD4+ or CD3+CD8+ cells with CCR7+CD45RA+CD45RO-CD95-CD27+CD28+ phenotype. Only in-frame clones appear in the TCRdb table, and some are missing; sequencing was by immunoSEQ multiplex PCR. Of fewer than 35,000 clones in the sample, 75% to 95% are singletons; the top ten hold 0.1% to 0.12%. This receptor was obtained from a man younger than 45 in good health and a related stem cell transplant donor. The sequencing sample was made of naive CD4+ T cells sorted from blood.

Here the CDR3 DNA reads TGTGCCAGCTCACCGGCGGGGGGCCCAGGCTATGGCTACACCTTC. Translated, it gives CASSPAGGPGYGYTF. The V gene is TRBV18, the J gene TRBJ1-2; perhaps TRBD1 as D (6 bases). The germline V gene has CDR1 KGHSH and CDR2 LQKENI. There are 15 residues in the CDR3. Trimming removed 3 bases from V and 4 bases from J, with 15 bases in between.